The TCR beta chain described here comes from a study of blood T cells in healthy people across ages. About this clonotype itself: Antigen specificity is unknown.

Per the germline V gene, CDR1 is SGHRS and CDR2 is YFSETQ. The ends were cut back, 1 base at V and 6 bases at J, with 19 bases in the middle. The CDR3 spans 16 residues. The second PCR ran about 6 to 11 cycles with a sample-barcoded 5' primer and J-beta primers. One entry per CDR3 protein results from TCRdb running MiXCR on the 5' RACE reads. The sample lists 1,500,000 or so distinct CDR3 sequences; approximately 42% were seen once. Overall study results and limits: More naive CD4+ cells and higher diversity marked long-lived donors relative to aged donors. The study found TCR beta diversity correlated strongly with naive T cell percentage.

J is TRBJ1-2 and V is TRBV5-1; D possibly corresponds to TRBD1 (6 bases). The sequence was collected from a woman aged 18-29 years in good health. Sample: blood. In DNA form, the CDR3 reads TGCGCCAGCAGCTTGTCTAAATTGGCAGGGGCTGATGGCTACACCTTC. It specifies CASSLSKLAGADGYTF.